The subject of this entry is one TCR beta chain. The data were taken from a study of T cells expressing NK-cell markers. Study-level information: Seven of the eight sequenced donors were classified as HCMV-seropositive, and one was classified as seronegative.

The CDR3 has 15 amino acids. Germline CDR1 reads LGHNA; CDR2 reads YNFKEQ. TCRdb re-called the 5' RACE reads and shows each CDR3 protein once, DNA omitted. The listing records about 460,000 distinct CDR3 sequences. J is TRBJ2-2 and V is TRBV4-2; the D call of TRBD2 rests on TCRdb alone, since no DNA is present to check it. This clonotype was sampled from a woman in her forties or fifties in good health. The sequencing sample was made of blood T cells: a sorted CD56 or NKG2C T cell subset, CD4+ or CD8+ T cells, or bulk PBMC T cells (not recorded which). CDR3: CASSQAGASTGELFF.